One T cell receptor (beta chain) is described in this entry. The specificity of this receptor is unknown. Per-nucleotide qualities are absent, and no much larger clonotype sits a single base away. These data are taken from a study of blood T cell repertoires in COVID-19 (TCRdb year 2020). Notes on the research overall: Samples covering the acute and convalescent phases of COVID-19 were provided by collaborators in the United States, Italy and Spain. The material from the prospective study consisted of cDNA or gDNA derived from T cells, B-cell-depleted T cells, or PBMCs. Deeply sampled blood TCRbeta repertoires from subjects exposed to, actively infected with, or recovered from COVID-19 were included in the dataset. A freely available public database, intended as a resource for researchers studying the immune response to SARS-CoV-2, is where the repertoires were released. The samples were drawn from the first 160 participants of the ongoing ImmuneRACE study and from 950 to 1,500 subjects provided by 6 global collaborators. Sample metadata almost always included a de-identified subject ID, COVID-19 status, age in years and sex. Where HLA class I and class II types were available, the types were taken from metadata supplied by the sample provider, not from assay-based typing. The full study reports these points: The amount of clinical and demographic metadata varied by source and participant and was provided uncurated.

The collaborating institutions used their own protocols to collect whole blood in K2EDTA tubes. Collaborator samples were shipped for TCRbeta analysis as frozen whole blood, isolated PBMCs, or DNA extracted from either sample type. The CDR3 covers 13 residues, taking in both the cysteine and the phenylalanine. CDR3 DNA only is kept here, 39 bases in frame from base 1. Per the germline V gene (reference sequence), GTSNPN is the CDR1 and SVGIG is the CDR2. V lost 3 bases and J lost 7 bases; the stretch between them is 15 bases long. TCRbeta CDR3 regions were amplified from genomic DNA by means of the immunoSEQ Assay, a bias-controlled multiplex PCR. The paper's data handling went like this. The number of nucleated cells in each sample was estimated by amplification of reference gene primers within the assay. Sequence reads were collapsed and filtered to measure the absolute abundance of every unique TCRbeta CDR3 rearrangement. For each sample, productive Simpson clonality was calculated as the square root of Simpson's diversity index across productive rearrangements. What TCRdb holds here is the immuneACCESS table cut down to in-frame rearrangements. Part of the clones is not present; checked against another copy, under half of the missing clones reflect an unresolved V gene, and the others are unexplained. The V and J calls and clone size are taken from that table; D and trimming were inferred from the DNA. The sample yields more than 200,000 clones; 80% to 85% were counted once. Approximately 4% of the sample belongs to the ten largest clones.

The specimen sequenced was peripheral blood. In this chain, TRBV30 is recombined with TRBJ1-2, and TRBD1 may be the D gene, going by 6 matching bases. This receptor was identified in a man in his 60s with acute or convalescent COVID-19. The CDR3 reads CAWRIGGAIGYTF. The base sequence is TGTGCCTGGAGAATAGGGGGAGCTATTGGCTACACCTTC.